This T cell receptor (beta chain) was sequenced in a study of resident and recirculating memory T cells in vitiligo (dated by TCRdb to the late 2010s). Looking at the study overall: For TCR beta sequencing, each of a few stable vitiligo patients provided PBMCs along with epidermis taken by shave biopsy from two lesional and two nonlesional sites. Samples were homogenized without cell sorting just before genomic DNA extraction with the Qiagen DNeasy Blood & Tissue Kit. The human TCR beta sequencing tested whether specific clones in lesional vitiligo skin differed from clones in nonlesional skin and blood.

TCR beta chains were amplified from genomic DNA with the immunoSEQ hsTCRB kit. Sequencing of TCR beta libraries was performed on an Illumina MiSeq instrument by the immunoSEQ service. Per the original workflow: Repertoire data were analyzed with the immunoSEQ Analyzer. This is the immuneACCESS table as TCRdb keeps it, with only in-frame sequences that have V and J called. A part of the clones is gone; compared with another copy, unresolved V genes explain less than half, and the rest is unexplained. D and trimming come from the DNA, and the V and J calls and clone size come from that table. The sample includes fewer than 85,000 clones, with about 91% observed a single time. The ten largest clones capture roughly 5.1% of the sample. What the work shows at the level of the full study, not this receptor alone: Overlap and correlation analysis found no significant repertoire overlap between any two biopsies, even biopsies from the same patient, apart from each lesion compared with itself. Mechanistic studies in the future are needed to assess how much the detected T cell clones and the human Trm pools versus Tcm pools each contribute. TCR sequences were not conserved across biopsy sites or patients, suggesting that different T cell clones infiltrate different lesions, described as private specificity. No unique dominant TCR clone was detected, and variation in clonality was observed among vitiligo lesions.

Vitiligo was considered stable when no change in lesions had been observed over the previous 6 months. For classification as stable, the absence of confetti depigmentation, a clinical sign of active vitiligo, was additionally required. Any patient who had received treatment in the previous three months was excluded. PBMCs were isolated from heparinized blood by Ficoll density gradient centrifugation and were subsequently flash-frozen. Worth noting for this clone: Its antigen is unknown. One base away there is no much larger clone; base qualities are not given.

From its cysteine to its phenylalanine, the CDR3 spans 11 amino acids. CDR3 DNA only is kept here, 33 bases in frame from base 1. Relative to germline, V is 8 bases shorter and J is 7 bases shorter, with 11 bases between their ends. The germline V gene gives CDR1 as SNHLY and CDR2 as FYNNEI. This TCR was recovered from a male donor with vitiligo. The chain is encoded by TRBV2 joined to TRBJ2-5; the D gene is possibly TRBD1, with 6 bases matching. The sample consisted of blood. Read as DNA, the sequence is TGTGCCAGCGAGGACAGTCTGACCCAGTACTTC. This translates into CASEDSLTQYF.